This is a list of T cell receptor beta chains from one sample in a study of blood T cell repertoires in COVID-19. The data were produced by immunoSEQ multiplex PCR, yet TCRdb's version contains in-frame clones alone and is incomplete. The repertoire consists of some 350,000 clones, with approximately 88% occurring once and the leading ten covering about 5%. The specimen was PBMCs or T cells enriched from blood (not recorded which). The receptors derive from a man aged 30 to 39 who had recovered from COVID-19. CDR3s include the opening cysteine and the closing phenylalanine or tryptophan. The D gene is left open where the match is weak. Clone size is given for some rows only: seen once, a few or many times, or a class if the clone is expanded.

TGTGCCAGCAGTCTCGGGGGGGGCACGGGCAATCAGCCCCAGCATTTT	CASSLGGGTGNQPQHF	NA	TRBV21-1	TRBJ1-5	NA
TGTGCCAGCAGCGCCGGACAGGGGGTCCCCTACGAGCAGTACTTC	CASSAGQGVPYEQYF	NA	TRBV9	TRBJ2-7	TRBD1
TGTGCCAGCAGCTTACGAGTTTCCTACGAGCAGTACTTC	CASSLRVSYEQYF	NA	TRBV7-2	TRBJ2-7	NA
TGTGCCAGCAGTTTTGGGACAGAAGCTTTCTTT	CASSFGTEAFF	NA	TRBV28	TRBJ1-1	NA
TGCAGCGTTGATCTAGCGGGGGCTTACGAGCAGTACTTC	CSVDLAGAYEQYF	once	TRBV29-1	TRBJ2-7	TRBD2
TGTGCCAGCAGTTACTCGTCCGACTCCTACGAGCAGTACTTC	CASSYSSDSYEQYF	NA	TRBV28	TRBJ2-7	NA
TGTGCCAGCAGCCAAGGCGGAGGGACGGAGACCCAGTACTTC	CASSQGGGTETQYF	NA	TRBV3-1/TRBV3-2	TRBJ2-5	NA
TGCGCCAGCCAGGCGGGGGGACAACACAATGAGCAGTTCTTC	CASQAGGQHNEQFF	NA	TRBV10-2	TRBJ2-1	TRBD2
TGCACCAGCAGCCCGACTAGCGGGGATTACAATGAGCAGTTCTTC	CTSSPTSGDYNEQFF	NA	TRBV1	TRBJ2-1	NA
TGTGCCAGCAGCGGGGGGGGCAGACCGAACACCGGGGAGCTGTTTTTT	CASSGGGRPNTGELFF	NA	TRBV5-8	TRBJ2-2	NA
TGTGCCAGCGGCAGACGGGGAGACAGGTCTGGAAACACCATATATTTT	CASGRRGDRSGNTIYF	NA	TRBV11-2	TRBJ1-3	NA
TGCAGTGCTAGTTGGGGGCAAGGAAACACCATATATTTT	CSASWGQGNTIYF	once	TRBV20-1	TRBJ1-3	NA
TGTGCCGCCGGGAGCGGGGTAAGTGGAACTGAAGCTTTCTTT	CAAGSGVSGTEAFF	NA	TRBV19	TRBJ1-1	NA
TGTGCCAGCAGCTTAAAAGGGGGGGCCGGGACAGGCGCCTACGAGCAGTACTTC	CASSLKGGAGTGAYEQYF	NA	TRBV7-9	TRBJ2-7	NA
TGTGCCAGCAGCCCTCGCGCAGGGGGCACAGATACGCAGTATTTT	CASSPRAGGTDTQYF	NA	TRBV7-3	TRBJ2-3	NA
TGTGCCAGCAGCCTCGGGCGGGGGCGCCCAGATACGCAGTATTTT	CASSLGRGRPDTQYF	NA	TRBV11-3	TRBJ2-3	NA
TGTGCCAGCAGCTTAGCCCCGGGACAGGGGCGCAATCAGCCCCAGCATTTT	CASSLAPGQGRNQPQHF	NA	TRBV7-8	TRBJ1-5	TRBD1
TGCAGTGCTAGTGGTAGCGGGGGGGCCTACGAGCAGTACTTC	CSASGSGGAYEQYF	once	TRBV20-1	TRBJ2-7	TRBD2
TGTGCCAGCAGCGGAGCGGTTCCGAACACCGGGGAGCTGTTTTTT	CASSGAVPNTGELFF	NA	TRBV3-1/TRBV3-2	TRBJ2-2	NA
TGCGCCAGCAGCCCCGGGGACAGCAGTTACAATGAGCAGTTCTTC	CASSPGDSSYNEQFF	NA	TRBV4-1	TRBJ2-1	TRBD1
TGTGCCAGCAGTCCAAACCGGGACTATGGCTACACCTTC	CASSPNRDYGYTF	NA	TRBV6-5	TRBJ1-2	NA
TGTGCCAGCAGCCCCCCCGTGGGCAGGGGATTTGGCTACACCTTC	CASSPPVGRGFGYTF	NA	TRBV9	TRBJ1-2	NA
TGTGCCAGCAGTGGGGACAGGGGTGGGACCGGGGAGCTGTTTTTT	CASSGDRGGTGELFF	NA	TRBV2	TRBJ2-2	TRBD1
TGTGCCAGCAGCATCTCTAGCGGGGAGATCACAGATACGCAGTATTTT	CASSISSGEITDTQYF	NA	TRBV9	TRBJ2-3	TRBD2
TGCGCCAGCAGCCCCCCCGGGACAGGCACCCTCAATGAGCAGTTCTTC	CASSPPGTGTLNEQFF	NA	TRBV5-1	TRBJ2-1	TRBD1
TGTGCCAGCAGTTTTTCGGGAGCAGGGAATTCACCCCTCCACTTT	CASSFSGAGNSPLHF	NA	TRBV27	TRBJ1-6	NA
TGTGCCAGCAGCCACGCCGACAGGTTGAACACTGAAGCTTTCTTT	CASSHADRLNTEAFF	NA	TRBV4-2	TRBJ1-1	NA
TGTGCCAGCAGTAACCGGGGACTGTACACCTTC	CASSNRGLYTF	NA	TRBV6-6	TRBJ1-2	NA
TGCGCCAGCAGCTTGGGGCCGGGAGTCGCCTACGAGCAGTACTTC	CASSLGPGVAYEQYF	NA	TRBV5-1	TRBJ2-7	NA
TGTGCCAGCAGCAGGACTAGCGGGACCTACAATGAGCAGTTCTTC	CASSRTSGTYNEQFF	NA	TRBV5-4	TRBJ2-1	TRBD2
TGCAGCGTTGTTAGCTTCCTACAGGGGGTCCTTAGCACAGATACGCAGTATTTT	CSVVSFLQGVLSTDTQYF	NA	TRBV29-1	TRBJ2-3	TRBD1
TGTGCCAGCAGTTTAAAACAGGCGTATAATTCACCCCTCCACTTT	CASSLKQAYNSPLHF	NA	TRBV27	TRBJ1-6	NA
TGTGCCATCAGGCCCCAGTGGGCGGCCGGGGCAGATACGCAGTATTTT	CAIRPQWAAGADTQYF	NA	TRBV10-3	TRBJ2-3	NA
TGTGCCAGCAGTTCAGACCAGGGTGCCTATGGCTACACCTTC	CASSSDQGAYGYTF	NA	TRBV28	TRBJ1-2	NA
TGTGCCAGCCGCGGGGGTTGGGGTGGGGAGACCCAGTACTTC	CASRGGWGGETQYF	NA	TRBV6-5	TRBJ2-5	TRBD2
TGTGCCAGCAGCTTAGAACAGGTCTTAGGCGAGCAGTACTTC	CASSLEQVLGEQYF	NA	TRBV11-2	TRBJ2-7	NA
TGTGCCAGCAGTTTTTACGGAGATACGCAGTATTTT	CASSFYGDTQYF	NA	TRBV12-3/TRBV12-4	TRBJ2-3	NA
TGTGCCAGCAGCCAAGGAACGAGGGATGAGCAGTTCTTC	CASSQGTRDEQFF	NA	TRBV3-1/TRBV3-2	TRBJ2-1	NA
TGCGCCAGCAGCTTGGGTGGGGCTATTAACTATGGCTACACCTTC	CASSLGGAINYGYTF	NA	TRBV5-1	TRBJ1-2	NA
TGTGCCAGCAGCCAAGGACAGGGTGTTTTGGAAAAACTGTTTTTT	CASSQGQGVLEKLFF	NA	TRBV3-1/TRBV3-2	TRBJ1-4	TRBD1